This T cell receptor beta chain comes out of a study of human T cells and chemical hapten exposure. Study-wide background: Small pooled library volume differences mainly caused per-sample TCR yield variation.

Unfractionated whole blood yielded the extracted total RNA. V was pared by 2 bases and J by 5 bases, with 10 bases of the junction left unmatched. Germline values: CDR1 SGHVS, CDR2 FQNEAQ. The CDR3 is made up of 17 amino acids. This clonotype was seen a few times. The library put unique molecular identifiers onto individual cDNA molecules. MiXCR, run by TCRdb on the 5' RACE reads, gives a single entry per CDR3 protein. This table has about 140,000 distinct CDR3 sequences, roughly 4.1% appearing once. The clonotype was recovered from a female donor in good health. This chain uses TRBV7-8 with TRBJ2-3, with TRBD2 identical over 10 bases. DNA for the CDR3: TGTGCCAGCAGCTTAACATCCAGCGGGGGGGCTGTAGATACGCAGTATTTT. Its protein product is CASSLTSSGGAVDTQYF.